This T cell receptor beta chain comes out of a study of shared clonotypes between healthy human individuals. The CDR3 spans 16 residues. Germline V lookup: CDR1 SGHVS, CDR2 FNYEAQ. Trimming took 1 base from V and 6 from J; bases not matched to a gene: 6. Produced via immunoSEQ multiplex PCR; TCRdb's table is partial and in-frame only. The sample has over 850,000 clones, about 80% seen once. Input material: memory CD4+ T cells from PBMCs. The subset here: CD45RA-negative fraction. The sequence came from a man aged 18 to 29 in good health. Some clones in this sample may be carry-over from other donors' samples. The chain uses TRBV7-6 and TRBJ2-3, with 11 positions matching TRBD2. The chain's CDR3 is CASSLGIAGGADTQYF. In nucleotides, the CDR3 is TGTGCCAGCAGCTTAGGAATAGCGGGAGGGGCCGATACGCAGTATTTT.